These 2 T cell receptor beta chains came from one sample sequenced in a study of blood T cell repertoires in COVID-19. The table came from immunoSEQ multiplex PCR; TCRdb's copy has only in-frame clones and leaves some out. This table holds approximately 150,000 clones, about nine tenths found once. The sequenced sample consisted of peripheral blood. The receptors originated from a human donor with COVID-19, enrolled during active disease. The donor label of this sample is uncertain.

This chain uses TRBV7-3 with TRBJ2-7; 10 bases are a match to TRBD1. Germline-derived CDR1 and CDR2 are SGHTA and FQGTGA. The ends lost 5 bases at V and 4 bases at J; junction bases unmatched: 2. The CDR3 has 13 amino acids. CDR3 nucleotide sequence: TGTGCCAGCAGCACGGACAGGGGGTACGAGCAGTACTTC. Amino acid sequence: CASSTDRGYEQYF.

The chain links TRBV29-1 to TRBJ1-1; 7 nucleotides align to TRBD1. V gave up 5 bases and J gave up 3 bases; unmatched junction bases: 9. Germline lookup yields CDR1 SQVTM and CDR2 ANQGSEA. The CDR3 covers 14 residues. In nucleotides, the CDR3 is TGCAGCGTTCGACAGGGTACCAGGGACACTGAAGCTTTCTTT. Amino acids: CSVRQGTRDTEAFF.